A selection of T cell receptor beta chains follows, all from one sample in a study of T cells in Graves' hyperthyroidism and ophthalmopathy. Using its own MiXCR run on the multiplex PCR reads, TCRdb lists one record per CDR3 protein. The data contain 700,000 to 850,000 distinct CDR3 sequences, 35% of them seen just once; the ten biggest clones take up 30% to 40%. The sequenced material came from blood. These TCRs come from a woman in her thirties or forties with Graves' hyperthyroidism. Each CDR3 is given with its conserved first and last residue. The D gene is left open where the match is weak. Some rows mark clone size as missing; the rest say once, few, many or name a class of expanded clone.

j_call: TRBJ1-2; clone_size: .; cdr3_length: 13; v_call: TRBV11-2; d_call: .; cdr3_aa: CASSADSHNGYTF; cdr3_nt: TGTGCCAGCAGCGCCGACAGCCACAATGGCTACACCTTC
j_call: TRBJ1-3; clone_size: once; cdr3_length: 14; v_call: TRBV28; d_call: TRBD1; cdr3_aa: CATKDWDSGNTIYF; cdr3_nt: TGTGCCACTAAGGATTGGGACAGCGGAAACACCATATATTTT
j_call: TRBJ2-7; clone_size: once; cdr3_length: 11; v_call: TRBV7-2; d_call: TRBD1; cdr3_aa: CAAEQGDEQYF; cdr3_nt: TGTGCCGCCGAACAGGGGGACGAGCAGTACTTC
j_call: TRBJ2-7; clone_size: few; cdr3_length: 14; v_call: TRBV7-2; d_call: .; cdr3_aa: CASSFLPETYEQYF; cdr3_nt: TGTGCCAGCAGTTTTCTTCCTGAAACCTACGAGCAGTACTTC
j_call: TRBJ1-2; clone_size: few; cdr3_length: 15; v_call: TRBV19; d_call: .; cdr3_aa: CASRQDRIANYGYTF; cdr3_nt: TGTGCCAGTAGACAAGATAGAATAGCTAACTATGGCTACACCTTC
j_call: TRBJ1-1; clone_size: .; cdr3_length: 12; v_call: TRBV30; d_call: .; cdr3_aa: CASKGTPEGAFF; cdr3_nt: TGTGCCTCTAAGGGGACACCGGAAGGGGCTTTCTTT
j_call: TRBJ2-7; clone_size: .; cdr3_length: 16; v_call: TRBV7-2; d_call: TRBD1; cdr3_aa: CASSPGQGAIYCEQYF; cdr3_nt: TGTGCCAGCAGCCCCGGACAGGGGGCTATTTACTGCGAGCAGTACTTC
j_call: TRBJ1-6; clone_size: .; cdr3_length: 14; v_call: TRBV6-5; d_call: .; cdr3_aa: CASGLTGLNSPLHF; cdr3_nt: TGTGCCAGCGGCCTAACAGGGTTGAATTCACCCCTCCACTTT
j_call: TRBJ1-2; clone_size: .; cdr3_length: 14; v_call: TRBV2; d_call: .; cdr3_aa: CASSARADSYGYTF; cdr3_nt: TGTGCCAGCAGTGCTAGGGCTGACAGTTATGGCTACACCTTC
j_call: TRBJ1-2; clone_size: many; cdr3_length: 14; v_call: TRBV19; d_call: TRBD1; cdr3_aa: CASRKIGTGSGYTF; cdr3_nt: TGTGCCAGCCGGAAAATCGGGACAGGGTCTGGCTACACCTTC